Presented here are 2 T cell receptor beta chains from one specimen sequenced in a study of blood T cell repertoires in COVID-19. Method: immunoSEQ multiplex PCR; TCRdb's copy keeps in-frame clones and lacks some. The sample lists around 140,000 clones, 84% occurring once. Sequencing was carried out using peripheral blood. The source is a man between 60 and 75 years old with acute or convalescent COVID-19.

The chain has TRBV18 and TRBJ1-5; 11 bases fit TRBD1. Germline trimming cut 2 bases from V and 7 bases from J; bases unmatched to any gene: 4. This CDR3 contains 15 residues. From germline, CDR1 is KGHSH and CDR2 LQKENI. CDR3 region: CASSPGTGGGQPQHF. The DNA for the CDR3 is TGTGCCAGCTCACCAGGGACAGGGGGAGGACAGCCCCAGCATTTT. The variable domain in full, with the rest retrieved from reference TRBV18 and TRBJ1-5, is NAGVMQNPRHLVRRRGQEARLRCSPMKGHSHVYWYRQLPEEGLKFMVYLQKENIIDESGMPKERFSAEFPKEGPSILRIQQVVRGDSAAYFCASSPGTGGGQPQHFGDGTRLSIL.

The V call is TRBV6-5, the J call TRBJ2-2; maybe TRBD1 (7 bases). The germline V gene encodes CDR1 MNHEY and CDR2 SVGAGI. The V gene lost 9 bases and the J gene lost 8 bases, with 22 bases spanning the gap. The CDR3 is made up of 15 amino acids. The DNA of the CDR3 is TGTGCCAGTCTCCAGGACAGGACTACCTTGGGGGAGCTGTTTTTT. Residues: CASLQDRTTLGELFF.